The source of this T cell receptor beta chain is a study of T cell responses to AZD1222 COVID-19 vaccine. The CDR3 spans 12 residues. The germline V and J ends were trimmed by 2 bases and 6 bases, with 8 bases remaining between them. Per the germline V gene, CDR1 is MRHNA and CDR2 is SNTAGT. Clones were read by immunoSEQ multiplex PCR, and TCRdb kept only the in-frame ones, dropping some. The sample has just under 150,000 clones, about 86% seen once. The rearrangement joins TRBV6-4 to TRBJ2-7; D gene ambiguous. The receptor was isolated from an adult who received the AZD1222 COVID-19 vaccine. The sequencing here drew on peripheral blood, taken 28 days after the second AZD1222 dose. DNA for the CDR3: TGTGCCAGCAGTGACGAAGTACCCGAGCAGTACTTC. Amino acid sequence: CASSDEVPEQYF.